This is a list of T cell receptor beta chains from one sample in a study of cytotoxic CD8 clonotypes in ibrutinib-treated CLL. Some clones are missing from TCRdb's copy, which holds only in-frame ones; the method was immunoSEQ multiplex PCR. The sample has roughly 250,000 clones; 70% are singletons. The sequencing here drew on PBMCs, taken after 24 months of ibrutinib treatment. These receptors originate from a human donor with chronic lymphocytic leukemia. The conserved cysteine and the conserved F or W are not part of the CDR3 here.

V: TRBV29-1
CDR3: SGGRTGESETQY

V: TRBV28
CDR3: ASSSSRPYGYT

V: TRBV19
CDR3: ASKFAGQGDQPQH

V: TRBV19
CDR3: ASSLGAHGNQPQH

V: TRBV10-3
CDR3: AISSTSGTYQETQY

V: TRBV9
CDR3: ASSLGDRGGKGRETQY

V: TRBV15
CDR3: ATSGRPNQPQH

V: TRBV11-2
CDR3: ASSLDRVSEKLF

V: TRBV6-6
CDR3: ASSYPDRASRSEQF

V: TRBV5-1
CDR3: ASSSGPTSQPQH

V: TRBV29-1
CDR3: SVGGQGNYGYT

V: TRBV13
CDR3: ASSLNAGEGVYEQY

V: TRBV9
CDR3: ASSVGQGVEKLF

V: TRBV2
CDR3: ASRPRTSGSGSEQF

V: TRBV2
CDR3: ASSGLVYEKLF

V: TRBV11-2
CDR3: ASSPGTGSDEQY

V: TRBV6-5
CDR3: ASSWVAAQETQY

V: TRBV27
CDR3: ASSLRGPTYEQY

V: TRBV29-1
CDR3: SVGGYEQY

V: TRBV30
CDR3: ALRPWQETQY

V: TRBV6-6
CDR3: ASSYRGPDEQY

V: TRBV6-5
CDR3: ASSTRETGEQY

V: TRBV11-2
CDR3: ASSARDTYEQY

V: TRBV13
CDR3: ASSPGGLAGKSYEQY

V: TRBV27
CDR3: ASRYQGWNTEAF

V: TRBV7-9
CDR3: ASSQGQGAYEQY

V: TRBV28
CDR3: ATSGGTGNTIY

V: TRBV29-1
CDR3: SVEVREDQPQH

V: TRBV6-5
CDR3: ASSSGAGGPDEQY

V: TRBV5-5
CDR3: ASSFTSGYYNEQF

V: TRBV7-9
CDR3: ASSLSQGATDTQY

V: TRBV30
CDR3: AFYRQGTRYGYT

V: TRBV1
CDR3: TSSQHVASGVRSYNEQF

V: TRBV25-1
CDR3: ASSEPTSDYNEQF

V: TRBV7-3
CDR3: ASSLQGQAFETQY

V: TRBV7-2
CDR3: ASSLFLAEQY

V: TRBV29-1
CDR3: SSYVGGNEKLF

V: TRBV4-3
CDR3: ASSHSDRPGEQY

V: TRBV18
CDR3: ASSQARGLYGYT

V: TRBV20-1
CDR3: SAGGVGGYT

V: TRBV10-3
CDR3: AISVGITSGNTIY

V: TRBV9
CDR3: ASSVVGTLRSTDTQY

V: TRBV7-9
CDR3: ASSLVPETQY

V: TRBV28
CDR3: ASPPGLAGGSSYNEQF

V: TRBV9
CDR3: ASSEAPGLSGNEQF

V: TRBV1
CDR3: TSSQDLDPFADSEKLF

V: TRBV7-9
CDR3: ASSIGTGDNQPQH